Reported below is one TCR beta chain. The sample comes from a study of regulatory T cells in long-lasting Graves disease. Stated time point: newly diagnosed GD, antithyroid drugs for less than 3 months. Making the TCR library involved RNA that had been extracted from PBMCs. Graves' disease diagnosis relied on American Thyroid Association guidelines. Arm-PCR of CDR3 regions and iRepertoire HTBI primers were the basis on which TCR beta libraries were built. TCRdb independently ran MiXCR on the multiplex PCR reads; one entry per CDR3 protein. The sample has 400,000 to 500,000 distinct CDR3 sequences; approximately 15% are singletons. CDR3 length equals 15 residues. Germline V gives CDR1 SNHLY, CDR2 FYNNEI. Trimming cost V 6 bases and J 0 bases, with 12 bases left between them. This same sample was also part of a study on T cells in Graves' hyperthyroidism and ophthalmopathy. From that paper: Graves' hyperthyroidism is called stable when ophthalmopathy does not progress within 18 months.

The clonotype was recovered from a woman between 35 and 50 years old with Graves disease. The sample was peripheral blood mononuclear cells (PBMCs), taken at new diagnosis, from a patient treated with antithyroid drugs. This rearrangement joins TRBV2 to TRBJ2-1; D is perhaps TRBD2 (5 bases). The CDR3 here is CASSGGLSSYNEQFF. For the CDR3, the DNA is TGTGCCAGCAGCGGAGGACTGAGCTCCTACAATGAGCAGTTCTTC.